This is a list of T cell receptor beta chains from one sample in a study of blood T cell repertoires in COVID-19. Using immunoSEQ multiplex PCR, the repertoire was profiled, and TCRdb retains in-frame clones only, with some absent. The repertoire holds hundreds of thousands of clones, with approximately 90% as singletons. Sequenced input: PBMCs or T cells enriched from blood (not recorded which). The receptors derive from a woman aged 35 to 49 who had recovered from COVID-19. The CDR3 runs from the conserved cysteine through the conserved F or W. D genes are given only for firm matches. Size is stated for part of the rows, as once, few or many counts, or as a class when the clone is expanded.

CDR3nt | CDR3aa | d_gene | abundance | j_gene | v_gene
TGTGCCAGCAGTGGAGCAGGGGGCTATGGCTACACCTTC | CASSGAGGYGYTF | TRBD1 | - | TRBJ1-2 | TRBV6-1
TGTGCCAGCAGCGTAGAAAGGGGCACTGAAGCTTTCTTT | CASSVERGTEAFF | - | - | TRBJ1-1 | TRBV9
TGTGCCAGCAGCCCTCAGGGGCGGAATCAGCCCCAGCATTTT | CASSPQGRNQPQHF | - | - | TRBJ1-5 | TRBV11-3
TGCGCCAGCAGCAGAACCGGGACTAGCGGGAGAAGCGCAGATACGCAGTATTTT | CASSRTGTSGRSADTQYF | TRBD2 | - | TRBJ2-3 | TRBV5-1
TGTGCCAGTAGCTTCACAGGGGCCCATCAGCCCCAGCATTTT | CASSFTGAHQPQHF | TRBD1 | - | TRBJ1-5 | TRBV19
TGTGCCAGCAGGGGACAGGGTGAAAATGAGCAGTTCTTC | CASRGQGENEQFF | TRBD1 | once | TRBJ2-1 | TRBV28
TGTGCCAGCAGCCCCTTCCCACTAGCGGCGAACACCGGGGAGCTGTTTTTT | CASSPFPLAANTGELFF | TRBD2 | - | TRBJ2-2 | TRBV3-1/TRBV3-2
TGTGCCAGTAGTAGAGACAGGGGGAACACTGAAGCTTTCTTT | CASSRDRGNTEAFF | TRBD1 | - | TRBJ1-1 | TRBV19
TGTGCCAGCAGTAAGGGACTAGCGGGAGGAGATGAGCAGTTCTTC | CASSKGLAGGDEQFF | TRBD2 | - | TRBJ2-1 | TRBV6-2/TRBV6-3
TGTGCCAGCAGGTTACGGGCCTATAATTCACCCCTCCACTTT | CASRLRAYNSPLHF | - | - | TRBJ1-6 | TRBV28
TGTGCCAGCTCACCGGGGACAACCAACACCGGGGAGCTGTTTTTT | CASSPGTTNTGELFF | - | - | TRBJ2-2 | TRBV18
TGTGCCTGGAGTGTACCCCCTCGGGGGATATACAATGAGCAGTTCTTC | CAWSVPPRGIYNEQFF | - | - | TRBJ2-1 | TRBV30
TGTGCCAGCAGCTTGGACAGGAAGTACGAGCAGTACTTC | CASSLDRKYEQYF | - | - | TRBJ2-7 | TRBV5-4
TGTGCCAGCAGTTTAGCGCGTCGCAACACCATATATTTT | CASSLARRNTIYF | - | - | TRBJ1-3 | TRBV12-3/TRBV12-4
TGTGCCAGCAGCTCGGCGGGACTAGCGGGAGTGGGCACCGGGGAGCTGTTTTTT | CASSSAGLAGVGTGELFF | TRBD2 | - | TRBJ2-2 | TRBV7-8
TGTGCCAGTAGTCCCAACTCCGGGACAGCCGAGCAGTACTTC | CASSPNSGTAEQYF | TRBD1 | - | TRBJ2-7 | TRBV19
TGCGCCAGCAGCTTGTCAGGGGACGGCAATCAGCCCCAGCATTTT | CASSLSGDGNQPQHF | - | - | TRBJ1-5 | TRBV5-1
TGTGCCACCAGCAGAGATCGGCAGGCGCACAATGAGCAGTTCTTC | CATSRDRQAHNEQFF | - | few | TRBJ2-1 | TRBV15
TGTGCCAGCAGCCCCCGGACTAGCGGGAGGGGTAGGACCGGGGAGCTGTTTTTT | CASSPRTSGRGRTGELFF | TRBD2 | - | TRBJ2-2 | TRBV5-6
TGTGCCAGCAGTCCGAGGGACACCTATAATTCACCCCTCCACTTT | CASSPRDTYNSPLHF | - | - | TRBJ1-6 | TRBV28
TGTGCCAGCCAGGGGACAGTAGCTAACTATGGCTACACCTTC | CASQGTVANYGYTF | TRBD1 | once | TRBJ1-2 | TRBV2
TGTGCCAGCAGCGCTCGGGCAGGGTACTACAATGAGCAGTTCTTC | CASSARAGYYNEQFF | - | - | TRBJ2-1 | TRBV9
TGTGCCAGCAGCTTAGACAGGGGGCGGGGTGGCTACACCTTC | CASSLDRGRGGYTF | TRBD1 | - | TRBJ1-2 | TRBV7-2
TGTGCCAGCAGTTCCGTCGGGACTAGCGGCAACTACGAGCAGTACTTC | CASSSVGTSGNYEQYF | TRBD2 | - | TRBJ2-7 | TRBV28
TGTGCCAGCAGCGCCCCCTCAGGCCGCTCCTACAATGAGCAGTTCTTC | CASSAPSGRSYNEQFF | - | - | TRBJ2-1 | TRBV5-4
TGTGCCAGCAGCCGACCCTCGGGTACGCAGTATTTT | CASSRPSGTQYF | - | - | TRBJ2-3 | TRBV3-1/TRBV3-2
TGTGCCAGCGGCCAACACTACGAGCAGTACTTC | CASGQHYEQYF | - | - | TRBJ2-7 | TRBV28
TGTGCCAGCAGTTACGGCCTCAATGAGCAGTTCTTC | CASSYGLNEQFF | - | - | TRBJ2-1 | TRBV6-2/TRBV6-3
TGTGCCAGCTCACCTGACTCTAAGTATGGGGAGACCCAGTACTTC | CASSPDSKYGETQYF | - | - | TRBJ2-5 | TRBV18
TGTGCCAGCAGCCCACATCCTAGCGGGCCCTACAATGAGCAGTTCTTC | CASSPHPSGPYNEQFF | TRBD2 | - | TRBJ2-1 | TRBV11-2
TGTGCCAGCAGCTACCTCGCCGGGACAGGGGGTTATGGCTACACCTTC | CASSYLAGTGGYGYTF | TRBD1 | - | TRBJ1-2 | TRBV7-8